A selection of T cell receptor beta chains follows, all from one sample in a study of tumor-infiltrating lymphocytes in oesophageal squamous cell carcinoma. TCRdb called the PCR reads again in MiXCR, with one record for every CDR3 protein. Here the sample spans approximately 12,000 distinct CDR3 sequences, roughly 46% being singletons. Source material: normal esophageal tissue next to the tumor. These receptors were obtained from a male donor with esophageal squamous cell carcinoma. Each CDR3 is given with its conserved first and last residue. The order of the fields is CDR3 length, clone size, D gene, V gene, J gene, CDR3 DNA, CDR3 protein. A D gene is named only where the DNA matches it firmly. Rows give clone size only sometimes, using once, few, many, or a class for an expanded clone.

CDR3 length: 13
clone size: .
D gene: .
V gene: TRBV6-5
J gene: TRBJ2-1
CDR3 DNA: TGTGCCAGCAACATCGGCTTCTACAATGAGCAGTTCTTC
CDR3 protein: CASNIGFYNEQFF

CDR3 length: 15
clone size: .
D gene: .
V gene: TRBV7-4
J gene: TRBJ2-3
CDR3 DNA: TGTGCCAGCAGCTTGGGGGGAGCCGGCACAGATACGCAGTATTTT
CDR3 protein: CASSLGGAGTDTQYF

CDR3 length: 15
clone size: .
D gene: TRBD1
V gene: TRBV6-1
J gene: TRBJ2-3
CDR3 DNA: TGTGCCAGCAGTGAGACTGGGACAGACACAGATACGCAGTATTTT
CDR3 protein: CASSETGTDTDTQYF

CDR3 length: 22
clone size: .
D gene: TRBD1
V gene: TRBV28
J gene: TRBJ2-6
CDR3 DNA: TGTGCCAGCAGTTTATCCATTACCGGGACAGGGACCAGTAGCTCTGGGGCCAACGTCCTGACTTTC
CDR3 protein: CASSLSITGTGTSSSGANVLTF

CDR3 length: 20
clone size: .
D gene: TRBD2
V gene: TRBV19
J gene: TRBJ2-5
CDR3 DNA: TGTGCCAGTAGCCCCGGGGCGGTTGGGCTAAATGGACTAGCGAGGGAGACCCAGTACTTC
CDR3 protein: CASSPGAVGLNGLARETQYF

CDR3 length: 16
clone size: medium-sized
D gene: .
V gene: TRBV7-3
J gene: TRBJ2-5
CDR3 DNA: TGTGCCAGCAGCCCCCGACTAGGGAGTCTCTACAATGAGCAGTACTTC
CDR3 protein: CASSPRLGSLYNEQYF

CDR3 length: 15
clone size: .
D gene: TRBD1
V gene: TRBV6-1
J gene: TRBJ2-1
CDR3 DNA: TGTGCCAGCAGCTTAGAATACAGGGGGGCGAGTGAGCAGTTCTTC
CDR3 protein: CASSLEYRGASEQFF

CDR3 length: 15
clone size: many
D gene: TRBD1
V gene: TRBV5-1
J gene: TRBJ2-5
CDR3 DNA: TGCGCCAGCAGCTTATATGGACAGGGGAGGGAGACCCAGTACTTC
CDR3 protein: CASSLYGQGRETQYF

CDR3 length: 13
clone size: many
D gene: .
V gene: TRBV27
J gene: TRBJ1-1
CDR3 DNA: TGTGCCAGCAGGCCAGGGATGCGGACTGAAGCTTTCTTT
CDR3 protein: CASRPGMRTEAFF

CDR3 length: 17
clone size: many
D gene: TRBD2
V gene: TRBV5-8
J gene: TRBJ2-3
CDR3 DNA: TGTGCCAGCAGCATCTTACTAGCGGGTACTGACACAGATACGCAGTATTTT
CDR3 protein: CASSILLAGTDTDTQYF

CDR3 length: 14
clone size: .
D gene: .
V gene: TRBV7-2
J gene: TRBJ1-5
CDR3 DNA: TGTGCCAGCAGCTTCAGGGGAAGCAATCAGCCCCAGCATTTT
CDR3 protein: CASSFRGSNQPQHF

CDR3 length: 17
clone size: .
D gene: .
V gene: TRBV6-1
J gene: TRBJ2-1
CDR3 DNA: TGTGCCAGCAGTCCGCTCGAAGGGGTTCAGAGGGCAAATGAGCAGTTCTTC
CDR3 protein: CASSPLEGVQRANEQFF

CDR3 length: 14
clone size: .
D gene: TRBD1
V gene: TRBV11-2
J gene: TRBJ1-1
CDR3 DNA: TGTGCCAGCAGCTGGACAGGAATGAACACTGAAGCTTTCTTT
CDR3 protein: CASSWTGMNTEAFF

CDR3 length: 15
clone size: .
D gene: TRBD1
V gene: TRBV6-2/TRBV6-3
J gene: TRBJ2-3
CDR3 DNA: TGTGCCAGCAGTTACTCTCTGGACAGGACCTACGAGCAGTATTTT
CDR3 protein: CASSYSLDRTYEQYF

CDR3 length: 14
clone size: .
D gene: .
V gene: TRBV7-6
J gene: TRBJ2-5
CDR3 DNA: TGTGCTAGCAGCTTTTCGCCCGGGCAAGAGACCCAGTACTTC
CDR3 protein: CASSFSPGQETQYF

CDR3 length: 13
clone size: many
D gene: .
V gene: TRBV10-2
J gene: TRBJ1-2
CDR3 DNA: TGCGCCAGCAGCGAGAGACAGCTCTATGGCTACACCTTC
CDR3 protein: CASSERQLYGYTF

CDR3 length: 15
clone size: .
D gene: TRBD1
V gene: TRBV10-1
J gene: TRBJ2-7
CDR3 DNA: TGCGCCAGCAGTGAATCCTTGGACAGGGCCTACGAGCAGTACTTC
CDR3 protein: CASSESLDRAYEQYF

CDR3 length: 13
clone size: .
D gene: .
V gene: TRBV7-6
J gene: TRBJ2-1
CDR3 DNA: TGTGCCAGCAGCCCCCCTATTGCACAACAGCAGTTCTTC
CDR3 protein: CASSPPIAQQQFF

CDR3 length: 15
clone size: many
D gene: .
V gene: TRBV7-9
J gene: TRBJ1-3
CDR3 DNA: TGTGCCAGCAGCCTTCGAAAGGGCTCTGGAAACACCATATATTTT
CDR3 protein: CASSLRKGSGNTIYF